This entry concerns a single T cell receptor beta chain. The antigen is not known. These data come from a study of graft-versus-host responses after intestinal transplantation. Study background: The recipients all started with anti-thymocyte globulin induction and then took tacrolimus and steroids for roughly 3 years.

Sequencing was performed with immunoSEQ multiplex PCR; in TCRdb, only in-frame clones are kept and a portion is missing. Of under 95,000 clones listed, roughly 90% are singletons. The sequences come from unstimulated CD8+ T cells sorted from spleen or lymph node cells, collected before intestinal transplant. This receptor was taken from a human donor who received an intestinal transplant.

The CDR3 nucleotides read TGTGCCATCCGAGGGGGGGACTACGAGCAGTACTTC. As protein: CAIRGGDYEQYF. V gene TRBV10-3 combines with J gene TRBJ2-7; tentatively, D is TRBD2 (7 bases). Trimming shortened V by 8 bases and J by 3 bases, and 11 bases separated the two germline ends. The CDR3 is made up of 12 amino acids. The germline V gene encodes CDR1 ENHRY and CDR2 SYGVKD.